The clone carrying this T cell receptor (beta chain) was recorded many times. Antigen unknown. Germline loops: CDR1 DFQATT, CDR2 SNEGSKA (reference sequence). The length of the CDR3 is 13 residues. The V and J ends lost 8 bases and 1 base respectively, with 14 bases between them. Original data processing: Between-group CDR3 differences, defined by clinicopathological status, yielded a distant-metastasis classifier for papillary thyroid cancer. TCRdb redid the clone calls on the PCR reads using MiXCR. These V and J calls are TCRdb output, not the study's own analysis. The table shows some 33,000 clones, with approximately 7.4% occurring only once. The sample comes from a study of metastatic and nonmetastatic thyroid tumors. The wider study: Repertoires from blood and tumor or nodule tissue of malignant and benign thyroid patients were compared. Study results and limitations: A significant increase in TCR beta diversity was reportedly seen in malignant thyroid tumors relative to benign nodules, in blood and tumor.

Treatment of any kind had been given to no patient before thyroid surgery. The chain couples TRBV20-1 to TRBJ1-2; the D gene is possibly TRBD1 (6 bases). The sequence derives from a female donor with papillary thyroid cancer or a benign thyroid nodule (not recorded which). Some clones in this sample may be carry-over from other donors' samples. Sequencing was carried out using blood. CDR3 nucleotide sequence: TGCAGTCCCCAGGGCAGGGGTAACTATGGCTACACCTTC. It yields the protein CSPQGRGNYGYTF.